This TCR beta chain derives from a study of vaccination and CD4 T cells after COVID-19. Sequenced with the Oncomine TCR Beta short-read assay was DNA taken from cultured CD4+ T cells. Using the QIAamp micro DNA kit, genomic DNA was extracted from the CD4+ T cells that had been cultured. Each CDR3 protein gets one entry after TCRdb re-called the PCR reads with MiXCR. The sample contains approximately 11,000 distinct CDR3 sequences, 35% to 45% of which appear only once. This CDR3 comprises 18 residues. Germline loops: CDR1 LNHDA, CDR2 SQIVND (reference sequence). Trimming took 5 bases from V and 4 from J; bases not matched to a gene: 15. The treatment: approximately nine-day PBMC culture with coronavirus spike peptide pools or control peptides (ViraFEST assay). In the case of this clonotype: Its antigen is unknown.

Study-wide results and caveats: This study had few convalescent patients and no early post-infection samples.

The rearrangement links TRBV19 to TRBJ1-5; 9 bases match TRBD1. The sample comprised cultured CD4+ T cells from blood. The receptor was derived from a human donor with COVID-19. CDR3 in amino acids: CASSPRTGAAIANQPQHF. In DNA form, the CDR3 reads TGTGCCAGTAGTCCTCGGACAGGGGCCGCAATTGCAAATCAGCCCCAGCATTTT.